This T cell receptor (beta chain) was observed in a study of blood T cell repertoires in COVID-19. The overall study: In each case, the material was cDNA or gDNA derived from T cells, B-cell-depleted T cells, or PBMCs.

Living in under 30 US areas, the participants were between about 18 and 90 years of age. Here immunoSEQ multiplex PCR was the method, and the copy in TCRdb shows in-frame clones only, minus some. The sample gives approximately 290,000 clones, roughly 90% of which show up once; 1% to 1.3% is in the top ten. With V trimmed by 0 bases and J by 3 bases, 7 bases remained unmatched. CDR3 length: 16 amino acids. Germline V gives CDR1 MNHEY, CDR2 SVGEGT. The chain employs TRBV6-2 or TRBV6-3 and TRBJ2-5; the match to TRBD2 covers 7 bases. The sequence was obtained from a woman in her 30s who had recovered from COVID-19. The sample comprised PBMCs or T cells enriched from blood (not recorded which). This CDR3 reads CASSYSSSGVKETQYF. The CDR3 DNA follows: TGTGCCAGCAGTTACTCAAGCAGCGGGGTTAAAGAGACCCAGTACTTC.